The clone carrying this T cell receptor (beta chain) was recorded only once. Its antigen is undetermined. The CDR3 is 15 amino acids. The V segment lost 0 bases and the J segment 5 bases; nucleotides outside the gene matches: 4. CDR1 is SEHNR, CDR2 FQNEAQ, per germline (reference sequence). The data are from a study of cytomegalovirus exposure and HLA in healthy donors. Study-wide results and limits: The study flagged about 160 TCR beta chains as cytomegalovirus-associated.

PCR primers comprised 60 Vbeta and 13 Jbeta primers. The method was immunoSEQ multiplex PCR; TCRdb's version includes in-frame clones alone and lacks a portion of them. The repertoire has 150,000 to 200,000 clones, about 78% of them found once; the top ten carry over 1.1%. This sequence was found in a male donor in good health and CMV-seronegative. This chain uses TRBV7-9 with TRBJ2-7, with 10 bases fitting TRBD2. Sequencing was performed on PBMCs. CDR3 loop: CASSLATSGTNEQYF. CDR3 DNA sequence: TGTGCCAGCAGCTTAGCCACTAGCGGGACCAACGAGCAGTACTTC.